The source of this T cell receptor beta chain is a study of Ad26.COV2.S vaccination and SARS-CoV-2 variants. The data were produced by immunoSEQ multiplex PCR, yet TCRdb's version contains in-frame clones alone and is incomplete. The sample carries more than 300,000 clones, around 89% recorded once. This CDR3 region has 16 residues. In germline, CDR1 is MDHEN, CDR2 SYDVKM. Trimming left V 2 bases short and J 5 bases short, with 15 bases between. As for treatment: approximately 18 received Ad26.COV2.S at low or high dose, single or two shots; about 5 received placebo; per-sample allocation not given. It was on day 63 after the first vaccine or placebo injection that samples were taken.

The specimen was peripheral blood, collected in a trial of Ad26.COV2.S vaccine versus placebo. The genes are TRBV28 and TRBJ2-2; a weak D match, TRBD2 (6 bases). The sequence came from a person aged 18-60 years who received the Ad26.COV2.S COVID-19 vaccine or a placebo. This chain's CDR3 is CASSLGGSGGTGELFF. The CDR3 DNA reads as TGTGCCAGCAGTTTAGGGGGTAGCGGAGGGACCGGGGAGCTGTTTTTT.